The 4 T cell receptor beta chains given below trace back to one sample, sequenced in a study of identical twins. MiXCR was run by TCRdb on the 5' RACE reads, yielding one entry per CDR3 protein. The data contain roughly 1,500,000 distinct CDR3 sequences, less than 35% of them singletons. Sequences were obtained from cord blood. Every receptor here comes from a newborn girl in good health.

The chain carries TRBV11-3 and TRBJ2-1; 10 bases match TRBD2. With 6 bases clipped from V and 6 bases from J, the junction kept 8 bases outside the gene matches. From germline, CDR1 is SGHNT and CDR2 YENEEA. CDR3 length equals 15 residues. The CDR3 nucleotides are TGTGCCAGCAGTGCTAGCGGGAGTTTCCCCAATGAGCAGTTCTTC. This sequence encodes CASSASGSFPNEQFF.

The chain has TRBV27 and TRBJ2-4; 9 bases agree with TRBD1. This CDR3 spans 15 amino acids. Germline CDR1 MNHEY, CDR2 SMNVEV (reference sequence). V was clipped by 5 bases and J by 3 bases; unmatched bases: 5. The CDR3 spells CASSPRGQGKNIQYF. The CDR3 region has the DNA TGTGCCAGCAGTCCAAGGGGACAGGGCAAAAACATTCAGTACTTC.

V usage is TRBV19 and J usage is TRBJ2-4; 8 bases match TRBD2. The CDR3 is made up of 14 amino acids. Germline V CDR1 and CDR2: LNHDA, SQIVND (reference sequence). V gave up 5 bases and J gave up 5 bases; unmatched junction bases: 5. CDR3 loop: CASSAAGVENIQYF. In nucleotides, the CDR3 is TGTGCCAGTAGTGCAGCGGGAGTCGAAAACATTCAGTACTTC.

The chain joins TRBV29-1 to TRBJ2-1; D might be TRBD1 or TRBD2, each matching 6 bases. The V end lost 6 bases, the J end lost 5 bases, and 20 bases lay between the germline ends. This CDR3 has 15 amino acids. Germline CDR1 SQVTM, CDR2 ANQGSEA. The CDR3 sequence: CSVRRGQSGDNEQFF. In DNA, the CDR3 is TGCAGCGTCCGCCGCGGACAGTCGGGGGACAATGAGCAGTTCTTC.